This entry features one T cell receptor beta chain sequence. The junction departs from the called germline gene at one end, perhaps through a read error. The sample is drawn from a study of tumor-infiltrating lymphocytes in primary liver carcinoma. For each extraction, RNA and DNA were obtained together from around 20-30 mg of unsorted bulk tissue. A constant-region primer primed TCR beta cDNA synthesis from 500 to 550 ng of total RNA. Slightly modified ARM-PCR with three nested multiplex PCR rounds yielded TCR beta libraries. TRBV1-TRBV30 forward primers and a C-beta reverse primer were used in the first two PCR rounds, which each ran for approximately 10 cycles. TCRdb recomputed calls from the multiplex PCR reads with MiXCR, one row per CDR3 protein. The sample yields tens of thousands of distinct CDR3 sequences, more than 65% seen once. The CDR3 spans 15 residues. The germline gives CDR1 MNHEY, CDR2 SVGAGI.

The material sequenced was liver tumor tissue from sampling region 1. The sample's subset: tumor region T1, superior pole. The source is a man aged 35-49 years with primary liver carcinoma and hepatitis B virus infection. The V call is TRBV6-5, the J call TRBJ1-2; TRBD1 aligns across 7 bases. The DNA of the CDR3 is TGTGCCAGCAGTTCCGCCCCGGACAGGTACTATGACTACACCTTC. This encodes CASSSAPDRYYDYTF.